These 20 T cell receptor beta chains came from one sample sequenced in a study of blood T cell repertoires in COVID-19. Data came from immunoSEQ multiplex PCR; TCRdb stores just in-frame clones and leaves some out. The sample lists approximately 300,000 clones, 75% to 90% occurring once. Sample: peripheral blood. The receptors here all came from a man aged 25-45 years with acute or convalescent COVID-19.

The rearrangement links TRBV7-9 to TRBJ2-1; TRBD1 might be the D (8 bases). There are 15 residues in the CDR3. Trimming pared 5 bases from V and 9 bases from J, leaving 20 bases between. Germline values: CDR1 SEHNR, CDR2 FQNEAQ (reference sequence). CDR3 protein: CASSRGQGREGEQFF. Written as DNA, the CDR3 is TGTGCCAGCAGCCGTGGACAGGGCAGGGAGGGTGAGCAGTTCTTC.

The genes are TRBV5-1 and TRBJ2-1, with 9 bases that match TRBD1. Trimming took 4 bases from V and 6 from J; bases not matched to a gene: 8. This CDR3 contains 15 residues. In germline, CDR1 is SGHRS, CDR2 YFSETQ. Written as DNA, the CDR3 is TGCGCCAGCAGCAGCTGGGGACAGGGCCCCAATGAGCAGTTCTTC. It translates to CASSSWGQGPNEQFF.

This clone was detected a few times. The V and J genes are TRBV18 and TRBJ1-1; 7 bases match TRBD1. The CDR3 is made up of 14 amino acids. Germline V gene lookup returns CDR1 KGHSH and CDR2 LQKENI. V shed 4 bases and J 11 bases; nucleotides not matched to a gene: 13. The CDR3 DNA follows: TGTGCCAGCTCACAGTACAGGGGCCGCTCTGTGGCTTTCTTT. Encoded protein: CASSQYRGRSVAFF.

In DNA, the CDR3 is TGTGCCAGCAGCTCTCTCGGACACATGAACACTGAAGCTTTCTTT. It yields the protein CASSSLGHMNTEAFF. The rearrangement uses TRBV28 and TRBJ1-1; weak D call: TRBD1 (5 bases). V lost 6 bases, J lost 0 bases, and 14 bases lay in between. The CDR3 has 15 amino acids. Germline V gene data show CDR1 as MDHEN and CDR2 as SYDVKM.

V and J are TRBV3-1 (or the pseudogene TRBV3-2) and TRBJ1-1, with a possible D match to TRBD1 (6 bases). Germline CDR1 is LGHDT and CDR2 is YNNKEL (reference sequence). CDR3 length: 16 amino acids. V shed 0 bases and J shed 0 bases, with 11 bases lying between them. The chain's CDR3 is CASSQELDRMNTEAFF. Written as DNA, the CDR3 is TGTGCCAGCAGCCAAGAACTGGACAGAATGAACACTGAAGCTTTCTTT.

This sequence joins TRBV27 and TRBJ2-7; possible D gene TRBD2, 5 bases. The CDR3 extends over 14 amino acids. Trimming took 6 bases from V and 3 from J, leaving 15 bases between them. The germline V gene encodes CDR1 MNHEY and CDR2 SMNVEV (reference sequence). The CDR3 reads CASSYDGNLYEQYF. CDR3 coding DNA: TGTGCCAGCAGCTACGACGGGAATCTCTACGAGCAGTACTTC.

This clone has just one count. The gene calls are TRBV6-5 and TRBJ2-1; 7 positions match TRBD2. Germline V CDR1 and CDR2: MNHEY, SVGAGI. Trimming at V came to 6 bases and at J to 3 bases, leaving 8 bases not matched to a gene. This CDR3 is built from 15 residues. CDR3 protein: CASRGRGGDYNEQFF. The CDR3 nucleotides are TGTGCCAGCAGGGGGAGGGGCGGAGACTACAATGAGCAGTTCTTC.

The chain recombines TRBV20-1 with TRBJ1-1; D remains unclear. The CDR3 is 14 amino acids. Between the trimmed V and J ends, which lost 3 bases and 5 bases, there was a span of 16 bases. Germline CDR1 and CDR2: DFQATT and SNEGSKA (reference sequence). This CDR3 reads CSASLSVGWTEAFF. The DNA for the CDR3 is TGCAGTGCTAGTCTTAGCGTAGGGTGGACTGAAGCTTTCTTT.

The J gene is TRBJ1-3, the V gene TRBV5-1; D gene ambiguous. The CDR3 has 16 residues. V lost 2 bases and J lost 3, with 15 bases in between. Germline-derived CDR1 and CDR2 are SGHRS and YFSETQ. The CDR3 region has the DNA TGCGCCAGCAGCTTTGTGGGGAGTGGTTTTGGAAACACCATATATTTT. Translation: CASSFVGSGFGNTIYF.

This chain joins TRBV4-1 and TRBJ2-3, with TRBD2 matching 15 bases. The J segment lost 5 bases and the V segment lost 6 bases, leaving 9 bases of the junction unmatched. This CDR3 has 17 residues. In germline, CDR1 is MGHRA, CDR2 YSYEKL. CDR3 nucleotides: TGCGCCAGCAGTTGGACTAGCGGGAGGGCCGGACGAGATACGCAGTATTTT. Translation: CASSWTSGRAGRDTQYF.

The chain joins TRBV15 to TRBJ1-5; a possible D gene is TRBD1 (5 bases). The CDR3 is 17 residues long. In germline, CDR1 is LNHNV, CDR2 YYDKDF (reference sequence). Trimming cost V 1 base and J 0 bases, with 13 bases left between them. In nucleotides, the CDR3 is TGTGCCACCAGCAGAGGGGGTGGGCAGGGTAGCAATCAGCCCCAGCATTTT. Translating it yields CATSRGGGQGSNQPQHF.

This CDR3 reads CASSLVGGIRKDEQYF. As DNA, the CDR3 is TGCGCCAGCAGCTTGGTAGGGGGCATCAGGAAGGACGAGCAGTACTTC. The rearrangement links TRBV5-1 to TRBJ2-7; 7 positions match TRBD1. Germline V gives CDR1 SGHRS, CDR2 YFSETQ. The CDR3 totals 16 residues. V gave up 0 bases and J gave up 5 bases; unmatched junction bases: 11.

The V gene is TRBV5-1, the J gene TRBJ2-1; perhaps TRBD2 as D (6 bases). The length of the CDR3 is 15 residues. V was pared by 7 bases and J by 6 bases, with 20 bases between. Germline V gene data show CDR1 as SGHRS and CDR2 as YFSETQ. The CDR3 DNA sequence: TGCGCCAGCGGGGTGATTGGAGGGGCGGCCAATGAGCAGTTCTTC. Translating it yields CASGVIGGAANEQFF. Full variable domain (outside the CDR3, taken from reference TRBV5-1 and TRBJ2-1): KAGVTQTPRYLIKTRGQQVTLSCSPISGHRSVSWYQQTPGQGLQFLFEYFSETQRNKGNFPGRFSGRQFSNSRSEMNVSTLELGDSALYLCASGVIGGAANEQFFGPGTRLTVL.

This clone has only one observation. The CDR3 bases are TGTGCCACCAGTGACCCCGCAGGGGACCCTTATGGCTACACCTTC. Translation: CATSDPAGDPYGYTF. The chain uses TRBV24-1 and TRBJ1-2, with TRBD1 as a possible D gene (6 bases). The germline V and J ends were trimmed by 4 bases and 5 bases, with 16 bases remaining between them. Germline V CDR1 and CDR2: KGHDR, SFDVKD. The CDR3 length is 15 residues.

The chain carries TRBV28 and TRBJ1-6; 8 bases line up with TRBD1. The CDR3 is 12 amino acids. V lost 5 bases to trimming and J lost 17 bases; unmatched junction nucleotides: 8. The germline V gene has CDR1 MDHEN and CDR2 SYDVKM. The CDR3 DNA is TGTGCCAGCAGTCTTCGGACAGGGATATTCCACTTT. Protein: CASSLRTGIFHF.

Note on this clone: The sample has other DNA sequences that encode this CDR3 too. The chain uses TRBV5-1 and TRBJ1-4, with 7 bases matching TRBD1. V was clipped by 4 bases and J by 3 bases; unmatched bases: 3. Germline V CDR1 and CDR2: SGHRS, YFSETQ. There are 14 residues in the CDR3. CDR3 sequence: CASSPGTANEKLFF. The CDR3 DNA is TGCGCCAGCAGCCCGGGGACAGCTAATGAAAAACTGTTTTTT.

V is TRBV15 and J is TRBJ2-2; weak D call: TRBD2 (5 bases). The CDR3 is 12 residues long. The V end was cut by 3 bases, the J end by 8 bases, with 7 bases between. CDR1 is LNHNV and CDR2 is YYDKDF in the germline V gene (reference sequence). CDR3 protein: CATSREVGELFF. The CDR3, as DNA: TGTGCCACCAGCAGGGAGGTGGGGGAGCTGTTTTTT.

The chain carries TRBV9 and TRBJ1-6, with D possibly being TRBD1 (6 bases). Germline V gene lookup returns CDR1 SGDLS and CDR2 YYNGEE. CDR3 length: 15 amino acids. The V gene lost 4 bases and the J gene lost 6 bases, with 14 bases spanning the gap. CDR3 sequence: CASSTQTGPNSPLHF. DNA of the CDR3: TGTGCCAGCAGCACCCAGACAGGCCCTAATTCACCCCTCCACTTT. The full variable domain, completed using reference TRBV9 and TRBJ1-6, is DSGVTQTPKHLITATGQRVTLRCSPRSGDLSVYWYQQSLDQGLQFLIQYYNGEERAKGNILERFSAQQFPDLHSELNLSSLELGDSALYFCASSTQTGPNSPLHFGNGTRLTVT.

The chain recombines TRBV5-8 with TRBJ1-4, with D possibly matching TRBD1 (6 bases). The CDR3 is made up of 15 amino acids. Germline assignment: CDR1 SGHTS and CDR2 YDEGEE. The V end was cut by 4 bases, the J end by 8 bases, with 18 bases between. The CDR3 sequence: CASSPKDSQIEKLFF. The CDR3 coding sequence is TGTGCCAGCAGCCCAAAGGACAGCCAGATAGAAAAACTGTTTTTT.

The J gene is TRBJ2-7, the V gene TRBV7-2; TRBD1 matches 9 bases. The germline V gene has CDR1 SGHTA and CDR2 FQGNSA. Unmatched junction bases numbered 6, after V lost 2 bases and J lost 4 bases. This CDR3 spans 15 amino acids. The CDR3 bases are TGTGCCAGCAGCTTAACCGGGACAGGGAGGTACGAGCAGTACTTC. Translation gives CASSLTGTGRYEQYF.